The next 8 T cell receptor beta chains were all read from a single sample in a study of neurological immune-mediated disorders (dated by TCRdb to between 2019 and 2020). The method behind the library was 5' RACE. For sequencing, an Illumina HiSeq 2500 was employed. The public sequencing data were trimmed at Q25 with fastp and processed into clonotypes with MiXCR by TCRdb, which kept only in-frame beta chains. Here each entry gathers all rows of one CDR3 protein and keeps the most common genes and DNA. The sample table shows about 66,000 distinct CDR3 sequences, and roughly 4.5% are seen once. In total, the top ten clones hold 2% to 2.5% of the sample. The sequenced sample was PBMCs. The source of these receptors is an older woman with multiple sclerosis.

This clonotype was observed a handful of times. The chain couples TRBV6-2 or TRBV6-3 to TRBJ2-1, with TRBD2 matching 11 bases. Germline-derived CDR1 and CDR2 are MNHEY and SVGEGT. This CDR3 spans 16 amino acids. With V trimmed by 2 bases and J by 7 bases, 7 bases remained unmatched. The CDR3 nucleotides read TGTGCCAGCAGTTACACCGGGACTAGCGGACTTAATGAGCAGTTCTTC. Translation gives CASSYTGTSGLNEQFF.

This clonotype was observed at least ten times. The chain couples TRBV6-6 to TRBJ2-2, with a possible D match to TRBD2 (6 bases). Per germline, CDR1 MNHNY and CDR2 SVGAGI (reference sequence). The CDR3 extends over 16 amino acids. V was pared by 1 base and J by 1 base, with 10 bases between. CDR3 sequence (DNA): TGTGCCAGCAGTTACTACCCTAGCGAGAACACCGGGGAGCTGTTTTTT. Translated: CASSYYPSENTGELFF.

This clonotype has ten or more counts. J is TRBJ1-4 and V is TRBV12-3 or TRBV12-4, with no clear D. CDR3 size: 11 residues. Trimming removed 5 bases from V and 7 bases from J, with 5 bases in between. The CDR3 loop is CASSPSEKLFF. The CDR3 DNA is TGTGCCAGCAGTCCTTCTGAAAAACTGTTTTTT.

This clonotype was observed many times. The DNA for the CDR3 is TGTGCCAGCAGACGGACCGGGACCTTAAGAGAGCAGTACTTC. Its protein product is CASRRTGTLREQYF. V and J are TRBV6-1 and TRBJ2-7, with D perhaps matching TRBD1 or TRBD2 (5 bases each). The CDR3 sequence is 14 residues long. Trimming left V 6 bases short and J 7 bases short, with 19 bases between. The germline gives CDR1 MNHNS, CDR2 SASEGT.

Ten or more counts support this clonotype. The chain has TRBV7-9 and TRBJ2-7; D is perhaps TRBD2 (5 bases). Per the germline V gene, CDR1 is SEHNR and CDR2 is FQNEAQ (reference sequence). The CDR3 covers 17 residues. The V and J ends lost 1 base and 3 bases respectively, with 19 bases between them. CDR3 sequence: CASSLVAGKILGYEQYF. CDR3 nucleotides: TGTGCCAGCAGCTTAGTTGCCGGGAAAATACTAGGCTACGAGCAGTACTTC.

This clonotype was recorded many times. This chain connects TRBV5-1 to TRBJ2-1; D possibly corresponds to TRBD2 (5 bases). Germline CDR1 reads SGHRS; CDR2 reads YFSETQ. CDR3 length: 15 amino acids. The V gene lost 0 bases and the J gene lost 9 bases, with 16 bases spanning the gap. CDR3 amino acids: CASSLARRGEGEQFF. DNA of the CDR3: TGCGCCAGCAGCTTGGCCCGTCGGGGAGAGGGTGAGCAGTTCTTC.

The table lists this clonotype with many counts. The J gene is TRBJ2-2, the V gene TRBV9; D may match TRBD1 or TRBD2 (6 bases each). Germline V lookup: CDR1 SGDLS, CDR2 YYNGEE. V gave up 1 base and J gave up 6 bases, with 16 bases separating them. This CDR3 spans 16 amino acids. CDR3 protein: CASSVYTPGGPGELFF. The CDR3 bases are TGTGCCAGCAGCGTATACACGCCCGGGGGCCCCGGGGAGCTGTTTTTT. The whole variable domain, filled in from reference TRBV9 and TRBJ2-2, reads DSGVTQTPKHLITATGQRVTLRCSPRSGDLSVYWYQQSLDQGLQFLIQYYNGEERAKGNILERFSAQQFPDLHSELNLSSLELGDSALYFCASSVYTPGGPGELFFGEGSRLTVL.

This clonotype has at least ten counts. V is TRBV5-5 and J is TRBJ2-1; TRBD2 might be the D (6 bases). CDR3 length: 15 amino acids. Germline assignment: CDR1 SGHKS and CDR2 YYEKEE (reference sequence). V was trimmed by 2 bases and J by 4 bases, leaving 13 bases between them. DNA for the CDR3: TGTGCCAGCAGCTTCCCCGGGGGAGCTTACAATGAGCAGTTCTTC. This gives the protein CASSFPGGAYNEQFF.